The sequence of this T cell receptor (beta chain) was determined in a study of CD8 T cells in Susac syndrome. About the research overall: When blood was drawn, patients with Susac syndrome were on intravenous immunoglobulin alone, on corticosteroids, or therapy-naive.

Study-wide results and caveats: Clonal expansion was missing from Susac syndrome CD4+ T cell repertoires.

A note on this clonotype: The antigen is not known.

In contrast to the negatively isolated CD8+ and CD4+ T cells, TEMRA cells were FACS-enriched. With random hexamers, reverse transcription was performed on about 0.45 to 1 ug of RNA. It was immunoSEQ multiplex PCR that amplified TCR beta CDR3 across 54 Vbeta and 13 Jbeta. TCRdb passed the immunoSEQ multiplex PCR reads through MiXCR, listing each CDR3 protein once. The sample lists over 130,000 distinct CDR3 sequences, roughly 94% seen once, with 0.14% in the top ten. CDR3 size: 16 residues. V was shortened by 5 bases and J by 0 bases, with 14 bases between the two germline ends. CDR1 MDHEN and CDR2 SYDVKM come from the germline V gene.

This sequence was found in a human donor with Susac syndrome. The sample comprised CD4+ T cells from PBMCs. The V gene is TRBV28, the J gene TRBJ1-5; the D gene is possibly TRBD1 (5 bases). CDR3 nucleotide sequence: TGTGCCAGCAGTACGGGACGGGCAAATAGCAATCAGCCCCAGCATTTT. Amino acid sequence: CASSTGRANSNQPQHF.